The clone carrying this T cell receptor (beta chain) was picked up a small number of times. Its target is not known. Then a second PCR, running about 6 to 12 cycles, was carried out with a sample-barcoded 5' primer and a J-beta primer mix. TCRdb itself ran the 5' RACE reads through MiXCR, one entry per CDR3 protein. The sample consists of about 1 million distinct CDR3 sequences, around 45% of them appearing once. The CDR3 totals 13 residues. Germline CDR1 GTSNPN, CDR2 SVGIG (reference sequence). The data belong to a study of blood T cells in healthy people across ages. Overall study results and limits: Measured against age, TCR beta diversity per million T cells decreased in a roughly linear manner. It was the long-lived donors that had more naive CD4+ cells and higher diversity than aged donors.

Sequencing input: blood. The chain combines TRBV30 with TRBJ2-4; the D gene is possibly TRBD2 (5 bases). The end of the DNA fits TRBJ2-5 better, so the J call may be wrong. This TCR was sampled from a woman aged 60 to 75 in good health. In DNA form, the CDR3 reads TGTGCCTGGAGTGTAACGGGAAGGGAGACCCAGTACTTC. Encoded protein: CAWSVTGRETQYF.